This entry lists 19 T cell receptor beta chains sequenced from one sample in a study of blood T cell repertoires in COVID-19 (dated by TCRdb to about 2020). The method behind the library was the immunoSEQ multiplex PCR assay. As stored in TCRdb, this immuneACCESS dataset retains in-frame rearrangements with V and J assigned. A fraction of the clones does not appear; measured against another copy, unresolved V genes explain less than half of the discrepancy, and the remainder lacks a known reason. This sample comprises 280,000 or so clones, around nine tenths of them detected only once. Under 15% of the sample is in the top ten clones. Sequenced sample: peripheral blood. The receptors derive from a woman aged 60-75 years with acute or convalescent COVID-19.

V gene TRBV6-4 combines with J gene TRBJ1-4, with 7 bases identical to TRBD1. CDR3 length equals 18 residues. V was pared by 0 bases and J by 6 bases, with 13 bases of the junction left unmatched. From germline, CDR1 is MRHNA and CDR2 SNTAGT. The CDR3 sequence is CASSDSARGSDSDEKLFF. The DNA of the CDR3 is TGTGCCAGCAGTGACTCGGCCAGGGGGTCTGATAGTGATGAAAAACTGTTTTTT.

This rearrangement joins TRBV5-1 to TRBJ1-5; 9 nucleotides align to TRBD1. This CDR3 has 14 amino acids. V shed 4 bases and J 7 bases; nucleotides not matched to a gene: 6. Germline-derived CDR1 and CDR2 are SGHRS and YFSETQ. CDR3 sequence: CASSPDRGRQPQHF. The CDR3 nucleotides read TGCGCCAGCAGCCCGGACAGGGGCCGCCAGCCCCAGCATTTT.

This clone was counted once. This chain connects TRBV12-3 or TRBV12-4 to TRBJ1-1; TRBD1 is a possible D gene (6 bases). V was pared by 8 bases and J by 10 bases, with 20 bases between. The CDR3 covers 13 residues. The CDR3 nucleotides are TGTGCCAGCGCTGATGCAGGGGCCCCGAGAGCTTTCTTT. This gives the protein CASADAGAPRAFF.

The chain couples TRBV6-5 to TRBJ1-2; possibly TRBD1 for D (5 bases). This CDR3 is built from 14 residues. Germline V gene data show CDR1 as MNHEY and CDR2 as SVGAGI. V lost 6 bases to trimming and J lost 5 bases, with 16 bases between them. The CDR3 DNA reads TGTGCCAGCAGAAGCGGGACTCAAGGGTATGGCTACACCTTC. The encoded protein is CASRSGTQGYGYTF.

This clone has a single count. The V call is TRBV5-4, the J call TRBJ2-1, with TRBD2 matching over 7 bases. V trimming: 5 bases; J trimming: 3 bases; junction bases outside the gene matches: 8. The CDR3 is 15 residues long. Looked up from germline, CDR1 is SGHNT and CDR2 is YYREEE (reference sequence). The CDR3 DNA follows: TGTGCCAGCAGTTTGACCGGGACTAACTACAATGAGCAGTTCTTC. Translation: CASSLTGTNYNEQFF.

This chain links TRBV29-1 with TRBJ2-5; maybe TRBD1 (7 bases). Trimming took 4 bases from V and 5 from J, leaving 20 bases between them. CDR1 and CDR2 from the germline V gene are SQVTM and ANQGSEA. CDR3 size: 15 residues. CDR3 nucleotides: TGCAGCGTTGGATTTCCCAGGGGGGACGGGGAGACCCAGTACTTC. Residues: CSVGFPRGDGETQYF.

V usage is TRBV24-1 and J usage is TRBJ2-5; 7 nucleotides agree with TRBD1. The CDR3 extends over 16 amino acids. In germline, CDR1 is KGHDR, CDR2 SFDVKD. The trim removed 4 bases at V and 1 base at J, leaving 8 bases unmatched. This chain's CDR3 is CATSDPTGKAQETQYF. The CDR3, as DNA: TGTGCCACCAGTGACCCGACAGGGAAGGCCCAAGAGACCCAGTACTTC.

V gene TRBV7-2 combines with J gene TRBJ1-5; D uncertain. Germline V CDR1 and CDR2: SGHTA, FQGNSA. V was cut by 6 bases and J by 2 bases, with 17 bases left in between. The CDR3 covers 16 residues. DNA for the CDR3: TGTGCCAGCAGTTCCCGAAGCGGGATGGGCAATCAGCCCCAGCATTTT. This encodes CASSSRSGMGNQPQHF.

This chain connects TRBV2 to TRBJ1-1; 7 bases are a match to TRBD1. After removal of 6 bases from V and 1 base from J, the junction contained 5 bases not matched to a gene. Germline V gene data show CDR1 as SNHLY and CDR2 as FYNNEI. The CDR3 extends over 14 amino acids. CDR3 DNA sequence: TGTGCCAGCAGGATACAGGGGTCGAACACTGAAGCTTTCTTT. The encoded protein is CASRIQGSNTEAFF.

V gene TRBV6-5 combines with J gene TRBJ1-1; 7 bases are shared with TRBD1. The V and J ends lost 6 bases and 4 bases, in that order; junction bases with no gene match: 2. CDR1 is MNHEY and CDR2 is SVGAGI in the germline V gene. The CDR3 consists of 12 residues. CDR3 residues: CASRNRGTEAFF. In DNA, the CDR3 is TGTGCCAGCAGAAACAGGGGCACTGAAGCTTTCTTT.

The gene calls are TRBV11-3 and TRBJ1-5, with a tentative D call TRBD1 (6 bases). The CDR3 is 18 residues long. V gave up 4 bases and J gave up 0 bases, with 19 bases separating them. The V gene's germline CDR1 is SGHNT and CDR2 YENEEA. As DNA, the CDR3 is TGTGCCAGCAGCTCCGGCCTCCGACAGGTGTATAGCAATCAGCCCCAGCATTTT. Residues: CASSSGLRQVYSNQPQHF.

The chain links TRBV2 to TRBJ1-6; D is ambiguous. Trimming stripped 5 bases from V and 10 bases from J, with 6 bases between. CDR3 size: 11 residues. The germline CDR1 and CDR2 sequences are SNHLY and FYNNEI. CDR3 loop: CASSRGSPLHF. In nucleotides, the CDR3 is TGTGCCAGCAGTCGCGGATCACCCCTCCACTTT.

CDR3 in amino acids: CASSITGTEYEQYF. CDR3 coding DNA: TGTGCCAGTAGTATCACCGGGACAGAATACGAGCAGTACTTC. The rearrangement uses TRBV19 and TRBJ2-7; 7 bases are a match to TRBD1. This CDR3 spans 14 amino acids. Germline CDR1 is LNHDA and CDR2 is SQIVND (reference sequence). Trimming removed 3 bases from V and 4 bases from J; junction bases left unmatched: 6.

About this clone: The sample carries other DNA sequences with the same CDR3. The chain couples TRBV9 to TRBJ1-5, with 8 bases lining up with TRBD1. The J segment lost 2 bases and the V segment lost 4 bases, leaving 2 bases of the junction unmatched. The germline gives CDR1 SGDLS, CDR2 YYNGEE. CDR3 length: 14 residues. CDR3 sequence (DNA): TGTGCCAGCAGCACGGGACAGGGCAATCAGCCCCAGCATTTT. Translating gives CASSTGQGNQPQHF.

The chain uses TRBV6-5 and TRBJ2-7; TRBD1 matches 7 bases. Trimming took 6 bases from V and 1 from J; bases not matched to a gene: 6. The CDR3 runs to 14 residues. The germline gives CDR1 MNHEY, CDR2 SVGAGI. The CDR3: CASSRDRASYEQYF. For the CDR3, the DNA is TGTGCCAGCAGCCGTGACAGGGCTTCCTACGAGCAGTACTTC.

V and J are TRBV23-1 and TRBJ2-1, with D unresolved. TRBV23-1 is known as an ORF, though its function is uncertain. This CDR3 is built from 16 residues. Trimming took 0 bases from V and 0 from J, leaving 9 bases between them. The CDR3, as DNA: TGCGCCAGCAGTCAATCGAGCCGGAGCTCCTACAATGAGCAGTTCTTC. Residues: CASSQSSRSSYNEQFF.

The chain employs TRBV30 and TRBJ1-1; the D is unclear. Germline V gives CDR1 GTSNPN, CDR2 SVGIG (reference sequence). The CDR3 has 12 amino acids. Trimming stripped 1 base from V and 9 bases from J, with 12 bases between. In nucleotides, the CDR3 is TGTGCCTGGAGTGAAAGCGGGCGGCAAGCTTTCTTT. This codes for CAWSESGRQAFF.

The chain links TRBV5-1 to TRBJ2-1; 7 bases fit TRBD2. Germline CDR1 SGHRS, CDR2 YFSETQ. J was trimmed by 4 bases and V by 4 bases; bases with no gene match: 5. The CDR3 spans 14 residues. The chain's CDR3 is CASSARGRYNEQFF. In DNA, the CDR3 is TGCGCCAGCAGCGCCCGCGGGAGATACAATGAGCAGTTCTTC.

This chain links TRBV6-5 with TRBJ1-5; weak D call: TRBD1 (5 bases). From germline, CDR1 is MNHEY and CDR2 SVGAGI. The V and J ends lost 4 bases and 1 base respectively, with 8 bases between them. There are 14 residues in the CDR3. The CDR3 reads CASSFRVSNQPQHF. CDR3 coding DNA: TGTGCCAGCAGTTTCAGGGTCAGCAATCAGCCCCAGCATTTT.